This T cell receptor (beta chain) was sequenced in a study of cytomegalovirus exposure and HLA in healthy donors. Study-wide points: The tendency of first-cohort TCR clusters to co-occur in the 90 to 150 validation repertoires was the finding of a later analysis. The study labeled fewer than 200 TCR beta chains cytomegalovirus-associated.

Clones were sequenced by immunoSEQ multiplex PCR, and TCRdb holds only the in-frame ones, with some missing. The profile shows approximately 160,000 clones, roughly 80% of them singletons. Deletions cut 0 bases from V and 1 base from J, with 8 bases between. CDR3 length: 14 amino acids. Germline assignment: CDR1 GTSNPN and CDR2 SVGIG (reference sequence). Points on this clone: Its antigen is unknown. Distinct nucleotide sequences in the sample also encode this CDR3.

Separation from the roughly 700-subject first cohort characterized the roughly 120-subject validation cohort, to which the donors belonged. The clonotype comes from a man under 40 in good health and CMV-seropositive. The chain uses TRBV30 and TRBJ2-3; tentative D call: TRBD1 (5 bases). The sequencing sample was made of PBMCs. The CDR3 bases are TGTGCCTGGAGTGTAGGGGCGGGCACAGATACGCAGTATTTT. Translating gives CAWSVGAGTDTQYF. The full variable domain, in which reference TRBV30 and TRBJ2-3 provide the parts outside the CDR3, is SQTIHQWPATLVQPVGSPLSLECTVEGTSNPNLYWYRQAAGRGLQLLFYSVGIGQISSEVPQNLSASRPQDRQFILSSKKLLLSDSGFYLCAWSVGAGTDTQYFGPGTRLTVL.